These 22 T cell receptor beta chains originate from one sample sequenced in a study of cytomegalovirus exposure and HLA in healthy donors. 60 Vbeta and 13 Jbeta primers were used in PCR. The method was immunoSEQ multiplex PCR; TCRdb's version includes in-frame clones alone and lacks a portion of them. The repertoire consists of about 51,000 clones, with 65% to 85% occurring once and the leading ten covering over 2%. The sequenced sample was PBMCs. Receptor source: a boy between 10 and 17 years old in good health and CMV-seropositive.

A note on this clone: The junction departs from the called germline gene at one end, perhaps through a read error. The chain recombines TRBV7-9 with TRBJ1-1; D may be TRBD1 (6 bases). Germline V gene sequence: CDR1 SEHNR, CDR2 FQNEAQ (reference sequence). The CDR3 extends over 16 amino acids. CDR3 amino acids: CSSSKGGDLGDTEAFF. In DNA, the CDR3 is TGTTCCAGCAGCAAGGGGGGGGACCTGGGGGACACTGAAGCTTTCTTT.

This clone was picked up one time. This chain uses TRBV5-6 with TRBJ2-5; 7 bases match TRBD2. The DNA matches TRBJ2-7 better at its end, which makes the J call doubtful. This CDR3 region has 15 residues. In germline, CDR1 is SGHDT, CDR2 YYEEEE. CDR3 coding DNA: TGTGCCAGCAGCTTGGTTATAGGTGCGGGGGACGAGCAGTACTTC. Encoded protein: CASSLVIGAGDEQYF.

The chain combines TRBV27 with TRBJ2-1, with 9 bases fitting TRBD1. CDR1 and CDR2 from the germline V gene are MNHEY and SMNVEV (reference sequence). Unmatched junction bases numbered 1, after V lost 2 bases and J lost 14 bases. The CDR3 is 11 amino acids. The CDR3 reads CASSLGDREFF. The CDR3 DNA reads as TGTGCCAGCAGTTTAGGGGACAGGGAGTTCTTC.

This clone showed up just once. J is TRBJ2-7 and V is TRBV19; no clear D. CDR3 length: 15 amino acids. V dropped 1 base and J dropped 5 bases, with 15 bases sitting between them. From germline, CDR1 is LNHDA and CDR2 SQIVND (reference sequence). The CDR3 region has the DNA TGTGCCAGTAGTATAGCGCCCTCAAGAGTCGACGAGCAGTACTTC. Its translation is CASSIAPSRVDEQYF. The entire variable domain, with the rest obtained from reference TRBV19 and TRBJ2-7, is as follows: DGGITQSPKYLFRKEGQNVTLSCEQNLNHDAMYWYRQDPGQGLRLIYYSQIVNDFQKGDIAEGYSVSREKKESFPLTVTSAQKNPTAFYLCASSIAPSRVDEQYFGPGTRLTVT.

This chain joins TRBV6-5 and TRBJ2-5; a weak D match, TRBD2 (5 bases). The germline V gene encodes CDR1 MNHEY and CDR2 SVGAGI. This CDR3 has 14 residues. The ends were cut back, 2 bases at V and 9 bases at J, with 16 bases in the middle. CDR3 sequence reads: CASSYRGRAEAQYF. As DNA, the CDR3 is TGTGCCAGCAGTTACAGAGGGCGGGCTGAGGCCCAGTACTTC.

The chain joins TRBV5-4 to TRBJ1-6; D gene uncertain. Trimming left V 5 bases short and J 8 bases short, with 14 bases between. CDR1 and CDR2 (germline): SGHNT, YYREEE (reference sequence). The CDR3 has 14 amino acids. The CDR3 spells CASSSDPLDSPLHF. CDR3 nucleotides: TGTGCCAGCAGTTCCGATCCTTTAGATTCACCCCTCCACTTT.

The CDR3: CASSLVGGIETQYF. The CDR3 DNA sequence: TGTGCCAGCAGCTTAGTAGGCGGGATTGAGACCCAGTACTTC. This chain links TRBV7-8 with TRBJ2-5; a weak D match, TRBD2 (6 bases). In germline, CDR1 is SGHVS, CDR2 FQNEAQ. The length of the CDR3 is 14 residues. V gave up 1 base and J gave up 5 bases, with 11 bases separating them.

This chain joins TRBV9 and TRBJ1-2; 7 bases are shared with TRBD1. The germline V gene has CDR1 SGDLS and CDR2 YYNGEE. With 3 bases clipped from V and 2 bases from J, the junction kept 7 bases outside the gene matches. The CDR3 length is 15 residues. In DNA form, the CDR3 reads TGTGCCAGCAGCGCGCCGGGACAGTCAAACTATGGCTACACCTTC. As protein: CASSAPGQSNYGYTF.

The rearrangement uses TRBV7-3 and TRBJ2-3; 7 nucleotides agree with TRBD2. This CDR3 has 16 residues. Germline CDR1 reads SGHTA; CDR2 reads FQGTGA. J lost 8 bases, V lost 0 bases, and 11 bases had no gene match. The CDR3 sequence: CASSLTGGLDGATQYF. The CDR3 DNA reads TGTGCCAGCAGCTTAACGGGTGGACTAGACGGGGCTACGCAGTATTTT. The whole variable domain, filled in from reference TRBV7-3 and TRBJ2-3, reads GAGVSQTPSNKVTEKGKYVELRCDPISGHTALYWYRQSLGQGPEFLIYFQGTGAADDSGLPNDRFFAVRPEGSVSTLKIQRTERGDSAVYLCASSLTGGLDGATQYFGPGTRLTVL.

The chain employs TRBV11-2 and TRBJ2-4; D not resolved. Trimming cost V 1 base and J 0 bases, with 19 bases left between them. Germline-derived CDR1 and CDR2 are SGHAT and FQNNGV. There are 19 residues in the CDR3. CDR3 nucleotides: TGTGCCAGCAGCTTAGTTGTTGATCAGGATTACGGAGCCAAAAACATTCAGTACTTC. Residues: CASSLVVDQDYGAKNIQYF.

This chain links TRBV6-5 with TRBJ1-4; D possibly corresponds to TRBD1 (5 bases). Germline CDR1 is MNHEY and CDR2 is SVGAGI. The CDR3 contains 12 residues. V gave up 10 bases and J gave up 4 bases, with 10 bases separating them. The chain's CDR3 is CATGGFNEKLFF. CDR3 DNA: TGTGCCACTGGGGGGTTTAATGAAAAACTGTTTTTT.

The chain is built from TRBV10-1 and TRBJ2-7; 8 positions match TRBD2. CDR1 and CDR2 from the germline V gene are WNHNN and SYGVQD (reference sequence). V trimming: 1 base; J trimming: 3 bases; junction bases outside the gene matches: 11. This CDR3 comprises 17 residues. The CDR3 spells CASSEFPYGGAFYEQYF. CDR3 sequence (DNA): TGCGCCAGCAGTGAGTTCCCCTACGGGGGGGCCTTCTACGAGCAGTACTTC.

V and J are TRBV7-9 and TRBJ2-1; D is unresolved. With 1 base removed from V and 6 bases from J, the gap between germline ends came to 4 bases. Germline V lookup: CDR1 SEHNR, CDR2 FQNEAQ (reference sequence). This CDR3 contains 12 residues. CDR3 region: CASSLVLNEQFF. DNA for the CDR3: TGTGCCAGCAGCTTAGTTCTCAATGAGCAGTTCTTC.

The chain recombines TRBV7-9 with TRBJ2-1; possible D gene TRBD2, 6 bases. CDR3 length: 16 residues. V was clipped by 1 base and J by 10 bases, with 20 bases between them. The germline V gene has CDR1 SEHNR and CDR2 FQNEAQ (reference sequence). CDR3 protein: CASSLGSGLDLVEQFF. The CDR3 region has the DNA TGTGCCAGCAGCTTAGGGTCGGGACTCGATTTAGTGGAGCAGTTCTTC.

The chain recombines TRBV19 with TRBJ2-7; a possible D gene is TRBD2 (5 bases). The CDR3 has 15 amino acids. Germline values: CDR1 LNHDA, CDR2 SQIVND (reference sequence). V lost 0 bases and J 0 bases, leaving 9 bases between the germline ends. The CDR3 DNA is TGTGCCAGTAGTATAGAGAGGGCGACCTCCTACGAGCAGTACTTC. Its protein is CASSIERATSYEQYF.

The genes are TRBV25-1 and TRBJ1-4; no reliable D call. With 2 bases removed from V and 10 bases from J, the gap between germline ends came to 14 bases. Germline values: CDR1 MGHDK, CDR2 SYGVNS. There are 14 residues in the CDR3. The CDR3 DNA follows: TGTGCCAGCAGTGAAGTGTCCGGGGTTGGAAAACTGTTTTTT. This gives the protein CASSEVSGVGKLFF.

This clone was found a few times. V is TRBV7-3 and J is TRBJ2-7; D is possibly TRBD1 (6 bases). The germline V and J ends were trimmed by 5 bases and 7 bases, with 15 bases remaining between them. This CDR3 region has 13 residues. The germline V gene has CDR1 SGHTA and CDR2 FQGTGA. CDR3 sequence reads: CASSPTGSREQYF. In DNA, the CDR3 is TGTGCCAGCAGCCCTACAGGGTCGAGGGAGCAGTACTTC.

The CDR3 nucleotides are TGTGCCAGCAGCTTAGGGGCCTTCCAAGATCAGCCCCAGCATTTT. Protein sequence: CASSLGAFQDQPQHF. The chain uses TRBV7-8 and TRBJ1-5; D is ambiguous. Trimming cost V 1 base and J 5 bases, with 12 bases left between them. Germline CDR1 reads SGHVS; CDR2 reads FQNEAQ. The CDR3 contains 15 residues.

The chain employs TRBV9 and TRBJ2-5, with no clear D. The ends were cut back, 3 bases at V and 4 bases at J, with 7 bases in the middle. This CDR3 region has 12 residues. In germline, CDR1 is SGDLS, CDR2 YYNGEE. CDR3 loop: CASSGNIETQYF. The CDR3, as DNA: TGTGCCAGCAGCGGTAACATAGAGACCCAGTACTTC.

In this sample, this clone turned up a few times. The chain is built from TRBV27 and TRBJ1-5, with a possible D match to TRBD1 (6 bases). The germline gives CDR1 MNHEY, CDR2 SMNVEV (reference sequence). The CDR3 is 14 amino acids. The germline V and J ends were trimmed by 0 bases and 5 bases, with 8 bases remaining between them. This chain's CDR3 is CASSLSAGDQPQHF. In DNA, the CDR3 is TGTGCCAGCAGTTTATCGGCAGGGGATCAGCCCCAGCATTTT.

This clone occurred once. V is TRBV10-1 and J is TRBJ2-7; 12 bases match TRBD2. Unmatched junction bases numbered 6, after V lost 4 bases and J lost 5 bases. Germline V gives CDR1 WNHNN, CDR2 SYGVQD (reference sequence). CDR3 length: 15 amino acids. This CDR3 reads CASSATSGGCNEQYF. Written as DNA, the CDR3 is TGCGCCAGCAGTGCAACTAGCGGGGGGTGTAACGAGCAGTACTTC.

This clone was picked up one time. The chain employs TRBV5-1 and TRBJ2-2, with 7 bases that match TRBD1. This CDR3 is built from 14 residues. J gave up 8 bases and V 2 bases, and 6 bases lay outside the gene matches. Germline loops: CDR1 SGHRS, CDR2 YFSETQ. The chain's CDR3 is CASSLRQGRGELFF. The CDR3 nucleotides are TGCGCCAGCAGCTTAAGACAGGGAAGGGGGGAGCTGTTTTTT.